Presented here are 20 T cell receptor beta chains from one specimen sequenced in a study of T-cell memory formation after mild COVID-19. MiXCR, applied by TCRdb to the 5' RACE reads, yields one record per CDR3 protein. The sample carries 300,000 to 350,000 distinct CDR3 sequences, approximately 19% recorded once. The sequenced sample consisted of PBMCs or a T cell subset sorted from them (not recorded which). The origin of the receptors is a man aged 18-30 years who had mild COVID-19 (a few samples of this study predate the infection). Cell type and time point are not known.

This clonotype was observed a handful of times. The chain couples TRBV7-2 to TRBJ2-4; 8 bases are a match to TRBD1. The CDR3 loop spans 15 amino acids. V trimming: 1 base; J trimming: 5 bases; junction bases outside the gene matches: 4. CDR1 and CDR2 (germline): SGHTA, FQGNSA. The CDR3 reads CASSLGLQGENIQYF. CDR3 in DNA: TGTGCCAGCAGCTTAGGTTTACAGGGGGAAAACATTCAGTACTTC. Complete variable domain (other parts from reference TRBV7-2 and TRBJ2-4): GAGVSQSPSNKVTEKGKDVELRCDPISGHTALYWYRQSLGQGLEFLIYFQGNSAPDKSGLPSDRFSAERTGGSVSTLTIQRTQQEDSAVYLCASSLGLQGENIQYFGAGTRLSVL.

This clonotype was detected only a few times. The CDR3 does not end in the conserved phenylalanine or tryptophan, so this is likely a read error. Because the CDR3's place on the DNA is in doubt, the DNA is left out and the CDR3 is given as listed by TCRdb. The chain carries TRBV6-2 or TRBV6-3 and TRBJ2-1; the table's D gene call, TRBD2, was not cross checked with the DNA. CDR1 is MNHEY and CDR2 is SVGEGT in the germline V gene. The CDR3 extends over 13 residues, inclusive of both ends. CDR3: CASSYPLAGGHAL.

This clonotype was detected once. The chain is built from TRBV2 and TRBJ2-2; D remains ambiguous. The CDR3 covers 13 residues. The V end was cut by 11 bases, the J end by 0 bases, with 10 bases between. Germline CDR1 and CDR2: SNHLY and FYNNEI. CDR3 amino acids: CAGQSANTGELFF. CDR3 sequence (DNA): TGTGCCGGGCAGTCAGCGAACACCGGGGAGCTGTTTTTT.

This clonotype has a handful of counts. The chain joins TRBV10-2 to TRBJ2-1, with TRBD2 as a possible D gene (6 bases). V dropped 7 bases and J dropped 6 bases, with 7 bases sitting between them. In germline, CDR1 is WSHSY, CDR2 SAAADI. CDR3 size: 11 residues. As DNA, the CDR3 is TGCGCCAGCAACGGGGGCAATGAGCAGTTCTTC. Translated: CASNGGNEQFF.

This clonotype was counted a few times. The CDR3: CASSPGGQFTEAFF. CDR3 nucleotides: TGCGCCAGCAGCCCTGGGGGACAGTTTACTGAAGCTTTCTTT. V usage is TRBV4-3 and J usage is TRBJ1-1; 7 nucleotides line up with TRBD1. The CDR3 consists of 14 residues. With V trimmed by 4 bases and J by 5 bases, 7 bases remained unmatched. Germline lookup yields CDR1 LGHNA and CDR2 YSLEER.

V gene TRBV7-3 combines with J gene TRBJ1-6; 7 nucleotides match TRBD1. CDR1 is SGHTA and CDR2 is FQGTGA in the germline V gene. This CDR3 comprises 16 residues. Losses at the gene ends were 5 bases for V and 6 bases for J; bases not matched to a gene: 10. The CDR3, as DNA: TGTGCCAGCAGCCGGAACCCGGGACAGTTTAATTCACCCCTCCACTTT. Residues: CASSRNPGQFNSPLHF.

This clonotype was observed a handful of times. This chain uses TRBV6-5 with TRBJ1-2, with a tentative D call TRBD1 (6 bases). CDR1 is MNHEY, CDR2 SVGAGI, per germline. This CDR3 region has 16 residues. The V end was cut by 0 bases, the J end by 5 bases, with 16 bases between. The CDR3 spells CASSYSMLGQRYGYTF. CDR3 DNA sequence: TGTGCCAGCAGTTACTCGATGTTGGGACAACGTTATGGCTACACCTTC.

This clonotype was counted between two and nine times. The gene calls are TRBV29-1 and TRBJ2-3, with 7 bases lining up with TRBD2. Trimming at V came to 7 bases and at J to 0 bases, leaving 7 bases not matched to a gene. The germline V gene encodes CDR1 SQVTM and CDR2 ANQGSEA. The CDR3 loop spans 14 amino acids. The CDR3 loop is CSGWGGASTDTQYF. The CDR3 DNA reads as TGCAGCGGATGGGGGGGAGCTAGCACAGATACGCAGTATTTT.

V gene TRBV27 combines with J gene TRBJ2-7; 9 bases map to TRBD1. This CDR3 has 13 residues. V lost 8 bases, J lost 5 bases, and 7 bases stayed unmatched. Per the germline V gene, CDR1 is MNHEY and CDR2 is SMNVEV (reference sequence). CDR3 bases: TGTGCCAGCCTACGACAGGGGGGCGACGAGCAGTACTTC. This encodes CASLRQGGDEQYF.

The chain recombines TRBV4-1 with TRBJ2-7, with a weak D call TRBD1 (6 bases). The V end was cut by 0 bases, the J end by 1 base, with 13 bases between. The CDR3 extends over 16 amino acids. Germline CDR1 reads MGHRA; CDR2 reads YSYEKL. The CDR3 sequence is CASSQDHPQGSYEQYV. The CDR3, as DNA: TGCGCCAGCAGCCAAGATCACCCCCAGGGGTCCTACGAGCAGTACGTC.

This clonotype was detected many times. The chain uses TRBV4-3 and TRBJ2-5; TRBD2 agrees at 10 bases. Germline-derived CDR1 and CDR2 are LGHNA and YSLEER. Unmatched junction bases numbered 8, after V lost 0 bases and J lost 4 bases. The CDR3 runs to 17 residues. In nucleotides, the CDR3 is TGCGCCAGCAGCCAAGATTGGAGCGGGGGGGCCACAGAGACCCAGTACTTC. Residues: CASSQDWSGGATETQYF.

Only a few counts were recorded for this clonotype. The DNA for the CDR3 is TGTGCCAGCAGCAAAGGTAGAACAGATACGCAGTATTTT. Amino acid sequence: CASSKGRTDTQYF. This chain uses TRBV21-1 with TRBJ2-3. TRBV21-1 is a known pseudogene. The CDR3 covers 13 residues.

This clonotype has only a few counts. The CDR3 region has the DNA TGCGCCAGCAGTCAGGATCCTAGGAAAGAGACCCAGTACTTC. Amino acids: CASSQDPRKETQYF. The chain employs TRBV5-1 and TRBJ2-5; D remains unclear. CDR1 and CDR2 from the germline V gene are SGHRS and YFSETQ. Trimming left V 5 bases short and J 3 bases short, with 14 bases between. The CDR3 is made up of 14 amino acids.

V and J are TRBV5-4 and TRBJ1-1; weak D call: TRBD1 (5 bases). Trimming removed 5 bases at V and 4 bases at J, with 18 bases between. Germline CDR1 is SGHNT and CDR2 is YYREEE (reference sequence). The length of the CDR3 is 15 residues. The CDR3 region is CASSFGGSGATEAFF. The DNA for the CDR3 is TGTGCCAGCAGTTTTGGGGGTAGCGGAGCCACTGAAGCTTTCTTT.

This clonotype turned up a few times. This rearrangement joins TRBV7-2 to TRBJ2-2; 10 positions match TRBD2. CDR3 length: 17 residues. Germline V gene data show CDR1 as SGHTA and CDR2 as FQGNSA. With V trimmed by 5 bases and J by 3 bases, 9 bases remained unmatched. CDR3 in amino acids: CASSRERSGGDTGELFF. DNA of the CDR3: TGTGCCAGCAGCCGAGAGCGCAGCGGGGGGGACACCGGGGAGCTGTTTTTT.

V is TRBV7-2 and J is TRBJ1-1, with D maybe TRBD1 (5 bases). V lost 5 bases to trimming and J lost 1 base, with 11 bases between them. Germline CDR1 reads SGHTA; CDR2 reads FQGNSA. The CDR3 has 14 residues. The chain's CDR3 is CASSPRDRNTEAFF. The CDR3 DNA follows: TGTGCCAGCAGCCCCCGCGACAGGAACACTGAAGCTTTCTTT. The whole variable domain, remainder taken from reference TRBV7-2 and TRBJ1-1, is GAGVSQSPSNKVTEKGKDVELRCDPISGHTALYWYRQSLGQGLEFLIYFQGNSAPDKSGLPSDRFSAERTGGSVSTLTIQRTQQEDSAVYLCASSPRDRNTEAFFGQGTRLTVV.

There are a few counts of this clonotype. The chain combines TRBV15 with TRBJ1-1; D is unresolved. Per the germline V gene, CDR1 is LNHNV and CDR2 is YYDKDF (reference sequence). V lost 1 base and J lost 1, with 10 bases in between. The CDR3 runs 15 residues. In nucleotides, the CDR3 is TGTGCCACCAGCAGAGGGAGGGAATGGAACACTGAAGCTTTCTTT. Its translation: CATSRGREWNTEAFF. The full variable domain, in which reference TRBV15 and TRBJ1-1 provide the parts outside the CDR3, is DAMVIQNPRYQVTQFGKPVTLSCSQTLNHNVMYWYQQKSSQAPKLLFHYYDKDFNNEADTPDNFQSRRPNTSFCFLDIRSPGLGDTAMYLCATSRGREWNTEAFFGQGTRLTVV.

The chain links TRBV20-1 to TRBJ2-3, with 7 bases lining up with TRBD2. The CDR3 runs to 13 residues. V was clipped by 3 bases and J by 5 bases; unmatched bases: 5. Looked up from germline, CDR1 is DFQATT and CDR2 is SNEGSKA (reference sequence). CDR3 bases: TGCAGTGCTAGTCCAGGGAGGGTAGATACGCAGTATTTT. This sequence encodes CSASPGRVDTQYF.

This clonotype was seen a few times. The chain is built from TRBV28 and TRBJ2-7; 7 bases are shared with TRBD1. The CDR3 spans 14 residues. CDR1 is MDHEN and CDR2 is SYDVKM in the germline V gene. V lost 6 bases and J lost 6; bases outside the gene matches: 11. The CDR3 DNA sequence: TGTGCCAGCAGCCCCGGACAGGTGTTAGGCGAGCAGTACGTC. Amino acid sequence: CASSPGQVLGEQYV.

The chain uses TRBV6-2 or TRBV6-3 and TRBJ2-5, with D perhaps matching TRBD2 (6 bases). The CDR3 length is 14 residues. Trimming left V 7 bases short and J 2 bases short, with 14 bases between. CDR1 is MNHEY and CDR2 is SVGEGT in the germline V gene. This chain's CDR3 is CASTPGGDQETQYF. In nucleotides, the CDR3 is TGTGCCAGCACCCCAGGCGGGGATCAAGAGACCCAGTACTTC.